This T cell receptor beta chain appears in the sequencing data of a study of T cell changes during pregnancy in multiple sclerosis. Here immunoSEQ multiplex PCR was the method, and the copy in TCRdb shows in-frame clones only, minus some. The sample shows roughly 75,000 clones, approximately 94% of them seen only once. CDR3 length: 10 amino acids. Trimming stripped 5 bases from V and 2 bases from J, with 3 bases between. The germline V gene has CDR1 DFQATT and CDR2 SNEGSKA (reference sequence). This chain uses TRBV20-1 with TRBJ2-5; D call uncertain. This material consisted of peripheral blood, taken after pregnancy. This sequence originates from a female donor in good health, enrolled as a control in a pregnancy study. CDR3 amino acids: CSAEQETQYF. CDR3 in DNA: TGCAGTGCTGAGCAAGAGACCCAGTACTTC.